The clone carrying this TCR beta chain turned up a few times. The antigen is undetermined. The CDR3 loop spans 13 amino acids. Trimming removed 6 bases from V and 3 bases from J; junction bases left unmatched: 3. Template switching, a step in the protocol, added a universal primer site, and cDNA carried unique molecular identifiers. One entry per CDR3 protein results from TCRdb running MiXCR on the 5' RACE reads. The table records 500,000 to 550,000 distinct CDR3 sequences, around 20% of them present only once. This record belongs to a study of identical twins. The study, taken as a whole, reports: Twin pairs had excess sharing that was weaker in beta out-of-frame sequences. High-abundance cord blood beta clonotypes had fewer insertions; memory repertoires showed none.

These records were also assigned to another study, of yellow fever vaccine responses in identical twins.

Material: CD4+ T cells sorted from blood. The chain employs TRBV12-3 or TRBV12-4 and TRBJ2-5; 8 nucleotides match TRBD1. This receptor was obtained from a woman aged 18 to 35 in good health. The CDR3 sequence: CASSQQGEETQYF. The CDR3 nucleotides read TGTGCCAGCAGCCAACAGGGGGAAGAGACCCAGTACTTC.